One and the same sample provided the 14 T cell receptor beta chains below, sequenced in a study of blood T cell repertoires in COVID-19. Data came from immunoSEQ multiplex PCR; TCRdb stores just in-frame clones and leaves some out. In the table there are about 81,000 clones, approximately 85% of which are singletons. Input material: peripheral blood. The origin of the receptors is a human donor in a cohort sampled during active COVID-19.

The chain employs TRBV14 and TRBJ2-7; D is perhaps TRBD1 (6 bases). Trimming left V 1 base short and J 13 bases short, with 17 bases between. The CDR3 loop spans 13 amino acids. CDR1 and CDR2 (germline): SGHDN, FVKESK. Here the CDR3 reads CASSQALRDTQYF. The CDR3 nucleotides read TGTGCCAGCAGCCAAGCGCTCCGGGACACCCAATACTTC.

The chain uses TRBV4-1 and TRBJ2-3; D is possibly TRBD2 (7 bases). The CDR3 loop spans 14 amino acids. The V end lost 6 bases, the J end lost 2 bases, and 12 bases lay between the germline ends. Germline V lookup: CDR1 MGHRA, CDR2 YSYEKL. CDR3 sequence (DNA): TGCGCCAGCAGTAGGGGGACTAACACAGATACGCAGTATTTT. This gives the protein CASSRGTNTDTQYF.

The chain uses TRBV6-5 and TRBJ1-2; D possibly corresponds to TRBD1 (5 bases). From germline, CDR1 is MNHEY and CDR2 SVGAGI. The CDR3 runs 11 residues. The V end was cut by 5 bases, the J end by 8 bases, with 9 bases between. CDR3 region: CASSMGGGYTF. The CDR3 region has the DNA TGTGCCAGCAGTATGGGGGGAGGCTACACCTTC.

CDR3: CASSLVGGGPEAFF. The CDR3 DNA follows: TGCGCCAGCAGCTTGGTGGGGGGAGGGCCTGAAGCTTTCTTT. This chain uses TRBV5-1 with TRBJ1-1, with a weak D call TRBD1 (5 bases). V lost 0 bases, J lost 6 bases, and 12 bases lay in between. Looked up from germline, CDR1 is SGHRS and CDR2 is YFSETQ. The CDR3 contains 14 residues.

The chain combines TRBV7-2 with TRBJ2-7, with 8 bases matching TRBD1. Germline CDR1 SGHTA, CDR2 FQGNSA. The CDR3 contains 13 residues. V lost 6 bases, J lost 4 bases, and 5 bases stayed unmatched. DNA of the CDR3: TGTGCCAGCAGTCCGGACAGGGAATACGAGCAGTACTTC. This codes for CASSPDREYEQYF.

The chain couples TRBV4-3 to TRBJ1-3; the D gene is possibly TRBD1 (6 bases). Looked up from germline, CDR1 is LGHNA and CDR2 is YSLEER. The ends were cut back, 3 bases at V and 0 bases at J, with 9 bases in the middle. The CDR3 runs 15 residues. CDR3 sequence reads: CASSQADSSGNTIYF. The CDR3 DNA reads TGCGCCAGCAGCCAGGCGGACAGCTCTGGAAACACCATATATTTT.

This chain joins TRBV30 and TRBJ1-1, with TRBD1 matching over 8 bases. Germline V gene data show CDR1 as GTSNPN and CDR2 as SVGIG (reference sequence). The CDR3 sequence is 14 residues long. J lost 4 bases, V lost 3 bases, and 7 bases had no gene match. Here the CDR3 reads CAWRIQGAITEAFF. The CDR3 DNA reads as TGTGCCTGGAGAATCCAGGGGGCGATCACTGAAGCTTTCTTT.

The chain joins TRBV5-4 to TRBJ2-7; 10 bases are shared with TRBD1. Germline loops: CDR1 SGHNT, CDR2 YYREEE (reference sequence). The junction had 3 bases not matched to a gene; V was cut back by 4 bases and J by 2 bases. The CDR3 is 14 residues long. The CDR3 sequence is CASSPTGGPYEQYF. CDR3 DNA sequence: TGTGCCAGCAGCCCGACAGGGGGCCCCTACGAGCAGTACTTC.

This clone is a singleton in its sample. V gene TRBV11-2 combines with J gene TRBJ2-5; 12 nucleotides align to TRBD2. Germline CDR1 and CDR2: SGHAT and FQNNGV. This CDR3 comprises 16 residues. The junction had 5 bases not matched to a gene; V was cut back by 1 base and J by 5 bases. The CDR3 loop reads CASSLGASGRGETQYF. The CDR3 DNA reads as TGTGCCAGCAGCTTAGGCGCTAGCGGGAGGGGTGAGACCCAGTACTTC.

The chain employs TRBV29-1 and TRBJ2-5, with D maybe TRBD2 (5 bases). CDR1 and CDR2 (germline): SQVTM, ANQGSEA. This CDR3 region has 12 residues. Between the trimmed V and J ends, which lost 7 bases and 5 bases, there was a span of 14 bases. CDR3 sequence reads: CSDLSGGETQYF. CDR3 DNA: TGCAGCGACCTAAGCGGCGGGGAGACCCAGTACTTC. Complete variable domain (other parts from reference TRBV29-1 and TRBJ2-5): SAVISQKPSRDICQRGTSLTIQCQVDSQVTMMFWYRQQPGQSLTLIATANQGSEATYESGFVIDKFPISRPNLTFSTLTVSNMSPEDSSIYLCSDLSGGETQYFGPGTRLLVL.

The sample holds many counts of this clone. This chain connects TRBV6-5 to TRBJ2-7, with 10 bases fitting TRBD1. Germline V gene data show CDR1 as MNHEY and CDR2 as SVGAGI. The CDR3 runs to 12 residues. J gave up 7 bases and V 10 bases, and 7 bases lay outside the gene matches. The DNA for the CDR3 is TGTGCCACCGTCGACAGGGGGCAAGAGCAGTACTTC. It translates to CATVDRGQEQYF.

J is TRBJ2-7 and V is TRBV19; 10 bases align to TRBD1. The CDR3 spans 15 residues. Germline CDR1 and CDR2: LNHDA and SQIVND (reference sequence). The ends lost 5 bases at V and 2 bases at J; junction bases unmatched: 6. CDR3 sequence reads: CASSQSGTGAYEQYF. CDR3 in DNA: TGTGCCAGTAGTCAGTCCGGGACAGGGGCCTACGAGCAGTACTTC. The variable domain in full, with the rest retrieved from reference TRBV19 and TRBJ2-7, is DGGITQSPKYLFRKEGQNVTLSCEQNLNHDAMYWYRQDPGQGLRLIYYSQIVNDFQKGDIAEGYSVSREKKESFPLTVTSAQKNPTAFYLCASSQSGTGAYEQYFGPGTRLTVT.

The rearrangement uses TRBV19 and TRBJ2-2, with D perhaps matching TRBD1 (5 bases). The CDR3 spans 15 residues. The V and J ends lost 4 bases and 6 bases respectively, with 15 bases between them. Germline V gene data show CDR1 as LNHDA and CDR2 as SQIVND (reference sequence). The CDR3 region is CASSSQGVGAGELFF. The CDR3 DNA reads as TGTGCCAGTAGTAGTCAGGGTGTTGGAGCCGGGGAGCTGTTTTTT.

The chain carries TRBV4-3 and TRBJ2-1; tentative D call: TRBD1 (6 bases). The CDR3 runs 12 residues. Deletions cut 3 bases from V and 6 bases from J, with 6 bases between. Looked up from germline, CDR1 is LGHNA and CDR2 is YSLEER. In DNA, the CDR3 is TGCGCCAGCAGCCAGACAGGCAATGAGCAGTTCTTC. Amino acids: CASSQTGNEQFF.